The next 24 T cell receptor beta chains were all read from a single sample in a study of long-term antiretroviral therapy in people with HIV. The libraries were made with immunoSEQ v3.0 at survey level. TCRdb keeps only in-frame clones here, not all; method: immunoSEQ multiplex PCR. Of about 28,000 clones in the sample, about 86% were seen once. The source material was unsorted PBMCs, sampled 0.8 years after starting antiretroviral therapy. The receptor source for this set is a woman aged 25-40 years with HIV.

V is TRBV25-1 and J is TRBJ1-1; D is uncertain. Germline values: CDR1 MGHDK, CDR2 SYGVNS. The length of the CDR3 is 15 residues. Trimming shortened V by 8 bases and J by 8 bases, and 24 bases separated the two germline ends. As DNA, the CDR3 is TGTGCCAGCTCCCCCTTGGAGGGTCGAAGGTTAGAAGCTTTCTTT. It specifies CASSPLEGRRLEAFF.

In its sample, this clone was seen a few times. The V gene is TRBV28, the J gene TRBJ1-5; D gene uncertain. This CDR3 has 12 amino acids. CDR1 and CDR2 from the germline V gene are MDHEN and SYDVKM. The V end lost 6 bases, the J end lost 6 bases, and 9 bases lay between the germline ends. The CDR3 sequence: CASREESQPQHF. The CDR3 DNA is TGTGCCAGCAGGGAGGAAAGTCAGCCCCAGCATTTT.

V gene TRBV7-6 combines with J gene TRBJ2-7, with D possibly being TRBD1 or TRBD2 (5 bases each). With 4 bases removed from V and 0 bases from J, the gap between germline ends came to 13 bases. Germline assignment: CDR1 SGHVS and CDR2 FNYEAQ. The CDR3 loop spans 15 amino acids. The CDR3 loop is CASSSLRGRSYEQYF. In nucleotides, the CDR3 is TGTGCCAGCAGCTCCCTCCGGGGCCGCTCCTACGAGCAGTACTTC.

The V call is TRBV25-1, the J call TRBJ1-3; D is undetermined. Trimming removed 1 base from V and 9 bases from J, with 10 bases in between. Germline assignment: CDR1 MGHDK and CDR2 SYGVNS. CDR3 length: 13 residues. The CDR3 DNA is TGTGCCAGCAGTGAATCGGGTTTAGGCACCATATATTTT. Amino acid sequence: CASSESGLGTIYF.

This clone was seen a handful of times. The chain couples TRBV4-1 to TRBJ2-1; 8 bases are a match to TRBD2. There are 16 residues in the CDR3. After removal of 0 bases from V and 4 bases from J, the junction contained 5 bases not matched to a gene. Germline V lookup: CDR1 MGHRA, CDR2 YSYEKL. The CDR3 bases are TGCGCCAGCAGCCAAGATATCGGGGGGGTATACAATGAGCAGTTCTTC. Translating gives CASSQDIGGVYNEQFF.

The rearrangement links TRBV2 to TRBJ1-4; D gene uncertain. The CDR3 extends over 15 amino acids. Germline V gene data show CDR1 as SNHLY and CDR2 as FYNNEI. V lost 2 bases and J lost 4, with 11 bases in between. CDR3 bases: TGTGCCAGCAGTGAACCCCGGTCAGATAATGAAAAACTGTTTTTT. Protein product: CASSEPRSDNEKLFF. The full variable domain, in which reference TRBV2 and TRBJ1-4 provide the parts outside the CDR3, is EPEVTQTPSHQVTQMGQEVILRCVPISNHLYFYWYRQILGQKVEFLVSFYNNEISEKSEIFDDQFSVERPDGSNFTLKIRSTKLEDSAMYFCASSEPRSDNEKLFFGSGTQLSVL.

This sequence joins TRBV19 and TRBJ2-1; D unclear. V lost 7 bases and J 9 bases, leaving 13 bases between the germline ends. The CDR3 is made up of 12 amino acids. Germline lookup yields CDR1 LNHDA and CDR2 SQIVND (reference sequence). In DNA form, the CDR3 reads TGTGCCAGTACTCCACCGCTGGGTGAGCAGTTCTTC. The encoded protein is CASTPPLGEQFF.

The gene calls are TRBV7-9 and TRBJ1-1; possibly TRBD1 for D (5 bases). V gave up 8 bases and J gave up 0 bases, with 10 bases separating them. CDR3 size: 13 residues. Germline V gene sequence: CDR1 SEHNR, CDR2 FQNEAQ (reference sequence). The CDR3 nucleotides are TGTGCCAGCTACAGGTCGGTGAACACTGAAGCTTTCTTT. This encodes CASYRSVNTEAFF.

V is TRBV19 and J is TRBJ1-5; a possible D gene is TRBD1 (5 bases). V shed 3 bases and J shed 2 bases, with 11 bases lying between them. This CDR3 is built from 15 residues. CDR1 and CDR2 from the germline V gene are LNHDA and SQIVND (reference sequence). The CDR3 sequence is CASSIRALRNQPQHF. The CDR3 DNA follows: TGTGCCAGTAGTATCAGGGCCCTACGCAATCAGCCCCAGCATTTT.

This chain connects TRBV6-1 to TRBJ1-1; D call uncertain. Germline CDR1 reads MNHNS; CDR2 reads SASEGT. Trimming left V 2 bases short and J 3 bases short, with 10 bases between. The CDR3 is 14 amino acids. DNA of the CDR3: TGTGCCAGCAGTGAAAGAATAAGGGACACTGAAGCTTTCTTT. Protein sequence: CASSERIRDTEAFF.

CDR3 loop: CASMGFGTGYLGEQFF. As DNA, the CDR3 is TGTGCCAGCATGGGGTTCGGGACAGGGTATTTAGGTGAGCAGTTCTTC. The chain couples TRBV2 to TRBJ2-1, with 9 bases matching TRBD1. The germline V gene encodes CDR1 SNHLY and CDR2 FYNNEI. V trimming: 7 bases; J trimming: 9 bases; junction bases outside the gene matches: 16. This CDR3 is 16 amino acids long.

The genes are TRBV9 and TRBJ1-1, with a tentative D call TRBD1 (6 bases). The CDR3 contains 15 residues. Trimming left V 4 bases short and J 6 bases short, with 19 bases between. CDR1 SGDLS and CDR2 YYNGEE come from the germline V gene. The CDR3 sequence is CASSPWGGARSEAFF. Here the CDR3 DNA reads TGTGCCAGCAGCCCCTGGGGGGGCGCTCGATCTGAAGCTTTCTTT.

In DNA, the CDR3 is TGTGCCAGCAGCCAAGAGGGGAGACAGGCCGGCTTGGAGACCCAGTACTTC. This translates into CASSQEGRQAGLETQYF. The chain carries TRBV14 and TRBJ2-5, with a possible D match to TRBD1 (6 bases). CDR1 SGHDN and CDR2 FVKESK come from the germline V gene. The CDR3 runs 17 residues. With 0 bases removed from V and 5 bases from J, the gap between germline ends came to 19 bases.

This chain uses TRBV6-5 with TRBJ1-6, with TRBD1 as a possible D gene (5 bases). CDR1 and CDR2 (germline): MNHEY, SVGAGI. Trimming shortened V by 6 bases and J by 9 bases, and 18 bases separated the two germline ends. The CDR3 runs 15 residues. The CDR3: CASRAVGLRGSPLHF. CDR3 in DNA: TGTGCCAGCAGGGCAGTTGGGCTTAGGGGTTCACCCCTCCACTTT.

The chain uses TRBV6-5 and TRBJ2-7; 7 bases are a match to TRBD1. CDR1 and CDR2 from the germline V gene are MNHEY and SVGAGI. V lost 6 bases to trimming and J lost 3 bases; unmatched junction nucleotides: 8. The CDR3 totals 14 residues. CDR3 sequence (DNA): TGTGCCAGCAGCAGATCGACAGGGTTCTACGAGCAGTACGTC. It codes for CASSRSTGFYEQYV.

The V call is TRBV10-3, the J call TRBJ2-1, with 10 nucleotides matching TRBD2. Germline assignment: CDR1 ENHRY and CDR2 SYGVKD. The CDR3 runs 11 residues. V dropped 5 bases and J dropped 16; count of bases not matched to a gene: 5. The CDR3 DNA is TGTGCCATCAGTAGCGGGGGGGGCGTTTTCTTC. Translating it yields CAISSGGGVFF.

The chain carries TRBV30 and TRBJ1-2; D is uncertain. CDR3 size: 14 residues. From germline, CDR1 is GTSNPN and CDR2 SVGIG (reference sequence). Trimming removed 4 bases from V and 5 bases from J, with 17 bases in between. This CDR3 reads CAWTAAGRLYGYTF. CDR3 sequence (DNA): TGTGCCTGGACTGCGGCAGGTCGACTTTATGGCTACACCTTC.

The table lists this clone with a count of one. This chain links TRBV28 with TRBJ1-2; D is possibly TRBD1 (6 bases). The CDR3 runs 14 residues. With 0 bases removed from V and 6 bases from J, the gap between germline ends came to 11 bases. The germline gives CDR1 MDHEN, CDR2 SYDVKM. CDR3 protein: CASSLWGAGDGYTF. In DNA, the CDR3 is TGTGCCAGCAGTTTATGGGGGGCCGGGGATGGCTACACCTTC.

This clone was picked up a small number of times. The gene calls are TRBV13 and TRBJ1-1; D is possibly TRBD1 (6 bases). V dropped 3 bases and J dropped 5 bases, with 16 bases sitting between them. Per germline, CDR1 PRHDT and CDR2 FYEKMQ (reference sequence). The CDR3 covers 15 residues. The CDR3, as DNA: TGTGCCAGCAGCTTTCCGGAGGGGGGTAGGACTGAAGCTTTCTTT. It specifies CASSFPEGGRTEAFF.

Only a few counts were recorded for this clone. V is TRBV29-1 and J is TRBJ2-7, with D perhaps matching TRBD2 (7 bases). This CDR3 region has 13 residues. Germline CDR1 is SQVTM and CDR2 is ANQGSEA. Trimming shortened V by 0 bases and J by 6 bases, and 12 bases separated the two germline ends. CDR3 in DNA: TGCAGCGTTGAAGATGGGGGAGGGGGCGAGCAGTACTTC. It codes for CSVEDGGGGEQYF.

The chain recombines TRBV7-9 with TRBJ2-7, with a weak D call TRBD2 (5 bases). Trimming pared 3 bases from V and 6 bases from J, leaving 9 bases between. The CDR3 covers 12 residues. Germline loops: CDR1 SEHNR, CDR2 FQNEAQ (reference sequence). CDR3 sequence reads: CASSFEGIEQYV. The DNA of the CDR3 is TGTGCCAGCAGCTTTGAGGGTATCGAGCAGTACGTC.

The chain recombines TRBV25-1 with TRBJ2-3, with D hard to call. This CDR3 is built from 11 residues. Germline CDR1 reads MGHDK; CDR2 reads SYGVNS. V dropped 5 bases and J dropped 5 bases, with 5 bases sitting between them. CDR3 region: CASSPLDTQYF. CDR3 coding DNA: TGTGCCAGCAGTCCCCTAGATACGCAGTATTTT. The full variable domain, completed using reference TRBV25-1 and TRBJ2-3, is EADIYQTPRYLVIGTGKKITLECSQTMGHDKMYWYQQDPGMELHLIHYSYGVNSTEKGDLSSESTVSRIRTEHFPLTLESARPSHTSQYLCASSPLDTQYFGPGTRLTVL.

This clone appeared a single time. The J gene is TRBJ1-5, the V gene TRBV5-6; no firm D call. The ends were cut back, 1 base at V and 6 bases at J, with 5 bases in the middle. Germline assignment: CDR1 SGHDT and CDR2 YYEEEE. CDR3 length: 12 residues. The CDR3 loop reads CASSLKGQPQHF. The CDR3 coding sequence is TGTGCCAGCAGCTTGAAGGGTCAGCCCCAGCATTTT.

The rearrangement links TRBV5-6 to TRBJ2-4; 7 nucleotides align to TRBD1. CDR1 is SGHDT, CDR2 YYEEEE, per germline. V shed 1 base, J shed 2 bases, and the junction held 12 bases outside the gene matches. The CDR3 spans 18 residues. CDR3 residues: CASSLWWGQLNSKNIQYF. The DNA of the CDR3 is TGTGCCAGCAGCTTGTGGTGGGGACAGCTGAATTCCAAAAACATTCAGTACTTC.